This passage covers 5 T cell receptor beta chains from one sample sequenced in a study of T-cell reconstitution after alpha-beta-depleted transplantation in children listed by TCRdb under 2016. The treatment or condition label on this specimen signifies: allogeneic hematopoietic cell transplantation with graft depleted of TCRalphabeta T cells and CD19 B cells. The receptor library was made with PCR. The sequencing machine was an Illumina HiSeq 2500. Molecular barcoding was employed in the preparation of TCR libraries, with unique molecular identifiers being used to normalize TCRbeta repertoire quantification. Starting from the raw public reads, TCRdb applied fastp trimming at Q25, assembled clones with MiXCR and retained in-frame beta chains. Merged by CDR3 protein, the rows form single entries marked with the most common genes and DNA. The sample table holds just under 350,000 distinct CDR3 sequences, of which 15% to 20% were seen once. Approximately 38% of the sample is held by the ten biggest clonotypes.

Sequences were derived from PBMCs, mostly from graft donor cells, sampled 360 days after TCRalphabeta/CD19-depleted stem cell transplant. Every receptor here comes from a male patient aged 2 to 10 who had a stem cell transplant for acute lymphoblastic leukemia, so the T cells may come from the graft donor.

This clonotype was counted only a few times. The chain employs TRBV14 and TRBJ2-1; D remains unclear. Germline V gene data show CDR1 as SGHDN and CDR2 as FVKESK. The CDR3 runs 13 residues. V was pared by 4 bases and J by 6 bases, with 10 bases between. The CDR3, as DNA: TGTGCCAGCAGCCCTCGGAGCCCCAATGAGCAGTTCTTC. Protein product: CASSPRSPNEQFF.

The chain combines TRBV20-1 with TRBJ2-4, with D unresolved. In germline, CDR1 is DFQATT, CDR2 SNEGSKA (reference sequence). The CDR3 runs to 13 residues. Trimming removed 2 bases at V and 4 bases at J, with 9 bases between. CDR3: CSARRFGKNIQYF. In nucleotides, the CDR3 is TGCAGTGCTAGAAGGTTTGGTAAAAACATTCAGTACTTC.

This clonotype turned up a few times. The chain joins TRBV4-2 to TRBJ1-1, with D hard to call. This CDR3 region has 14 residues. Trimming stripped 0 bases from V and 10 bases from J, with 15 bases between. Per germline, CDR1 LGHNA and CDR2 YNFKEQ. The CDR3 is CASSQDSRFPGAFF. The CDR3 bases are TGTGCCAGCAGCCAAGATTCAAGATTCCCCGGAGCTTTCTTT.

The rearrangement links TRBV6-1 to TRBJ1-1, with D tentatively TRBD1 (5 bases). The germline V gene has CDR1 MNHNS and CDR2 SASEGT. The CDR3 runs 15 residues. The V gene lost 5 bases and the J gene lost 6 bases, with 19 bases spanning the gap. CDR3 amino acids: CASSRPGRAGAEAFF. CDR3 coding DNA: TGTGCCAGCAGTCGACCGGGACGGGCGGGAGCTGAAGCTTTCTTT.

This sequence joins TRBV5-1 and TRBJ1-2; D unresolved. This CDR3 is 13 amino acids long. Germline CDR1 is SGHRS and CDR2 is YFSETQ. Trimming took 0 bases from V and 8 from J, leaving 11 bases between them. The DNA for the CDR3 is TGCGCCAGCAGCTTGGACAGCCTTTTGGGCTACACCTTC. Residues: CASSLDSLLGYTF.